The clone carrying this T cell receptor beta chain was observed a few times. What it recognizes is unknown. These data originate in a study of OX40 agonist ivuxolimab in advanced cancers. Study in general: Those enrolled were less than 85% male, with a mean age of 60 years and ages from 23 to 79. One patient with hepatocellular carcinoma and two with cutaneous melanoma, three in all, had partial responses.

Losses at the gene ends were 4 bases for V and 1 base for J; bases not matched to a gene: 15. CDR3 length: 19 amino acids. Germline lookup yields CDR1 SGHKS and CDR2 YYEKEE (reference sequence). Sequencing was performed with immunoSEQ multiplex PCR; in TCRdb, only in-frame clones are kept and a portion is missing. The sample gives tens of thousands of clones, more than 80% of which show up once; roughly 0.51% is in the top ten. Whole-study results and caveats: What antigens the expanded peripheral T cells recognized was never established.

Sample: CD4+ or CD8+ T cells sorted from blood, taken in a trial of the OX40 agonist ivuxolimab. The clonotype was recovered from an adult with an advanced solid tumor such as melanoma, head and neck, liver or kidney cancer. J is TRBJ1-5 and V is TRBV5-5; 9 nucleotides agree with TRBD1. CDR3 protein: CASSATGQGLINSNQPQHF. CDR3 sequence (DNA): TGTGCCAGCAGCGCAACGGGACAGGGTTTAATTAACAGCAATCAGCCCCAGCATTTT.